This T cell receptor (beta chain) stems from a study of OX40 agonist ivuxolimab in advanced cancers. At the level of the study: It was ivuxolimab, an agonistic anti-OX40 (CD134) antibody, that patients were treated with. Recorded diagnoses for dose-escalation patients were hepatocellular carcinoma, melanoma, renal cell or head and neck cancer.

Germline values: CDR1 WSHSY, CDR2 SAAADI. V lost 8 bases, J lost 0 bases, and 14 bases lay in between. The length of the CDR3 is 16 residues. Patients were excluded for autoimmune disease history or systemic immunosuppression. TCRdb keeps only in-frame clones here, not all; method: immunoSEQ multiplex PCR. The table includes about 74,000 clones, around 80% detected once. Source: CD4+ or CD8+ T cells sorted from blood, taken in a trial of the OX40 agonist ivuxolimab. This receptor was taken from an adult with an advanced solid tumor such as melanoma, head and neck, liver or kidney cancer. The chain has TRBV10-2 and TRBJ2-6, with D perhaps assigned TRBD1 or TRBD2 (5 bases each). CDR3 in DNA: TGCGCCAGCCTAGACACCGGGGCCTCTGGGGCCAACGTCCTGACTTTC. As protein: CASLDTGASGANVLTF.